A selection of T cell receptor beta chains follows, all from one sample in a study of long-term antiretroviral therapy in people with HIV. Assay: immunoSEQ multiplex PCR; the TCRdb copy retains only in-frame clones and omits some. The sample carries roughly 25,000 clones, under 80% recorded once. The sequences come from unsorted PBMCs, collected 0.5 years after starting antiretroviral therapy. Source of these receptors: a woman aged 40-49 years with HIV. Both conserved end residues are part of each CDR3. Each record gives: V gene, D gene, clone size, J gene, CDR3 DNA, CDR3 protein. D genes are given only for firm matches. Only part of the rows carry a size: once, few, many, or a class if the clone is expanded.

V: TRBV7-9; D: .; size: few; J: TRBJ1-1; DNA: TGTGCCAGCAGTCACCAGAACACTGAAGCTTTCTTT; CDR3: CASSHQNTEAFF
V: TRBV7-2; D: .; size: .; J: TRBJ2-7; DNA: TGTGCCAGCAGCTTAGGGGCCAGCTCCTACGAGCAGTACTTC; CDR3: CASSLGASSYEQYF
V: TRBV9; D: .; size: .; J: TRBJ2-2; DNA: TGTGCCACCACCAATAGCGGCACCGGGGAGCTGTTTTTT; CDR3: CATTNSGTGELFF
V: TRBV11-2; D: .; size: .; J: TRBJ1-2; DNA: TGTGCCAGCAGCTTAGGGCGCCGGGCTACCTATGGCTACACCTTC; CDR3: CASSLGRRATYGYTF
V: TRBV28; D: .; size: .; J: TRBJ2-5; DNA: TGTGCCAGCAGTTTATGGGGGCGGGCCTCTCGAGAGACCCAGTACTTC; CDR3: CASSLWGRASRETQYF
V: TRBV18; D: TRBD1; size: .; J: TRBJ1-4; DNA: TGTGCCAGCTCACCACCCGCAAGCGGGACAGGGAGTTCGCGGTCAACTAATGAAAAACTGTTTTTT; CDR3: CASSPPASGTGSSRSTNEKLFF
V: TRBV21-1; D: .; size: .; J: TRBJ1-4; DNA: TGTGCCAGCTGGGATGAAAAACTGTTTTTT; CDR3: CASWDEKLFF
V: TRBV29-1; D: .; size: .; J: TRBJ2-3; DNA: TGCAGCGTTGGAACTACAGGGAGAACAGATACGCAGTATTTT; CDR3: CSVGTTGRTDTQYF
V: TRBV5-4; D: .; size: .; J: TRBJ1-3; DNA: TGTGCCAGCAGCTTGCCGGGTGGAAACACCATATATTTT; CDR3: CASSLPGGNTIYF
V: TRBV7-2; D: .; size: once; J: TRBJ2-2; DNA: TGTGCCAGCAGCTCAGACACCGGGGAGCTGTTTTTT; CDR3: CASSSDTGELFF
V: TRBV2; D: .; size: .; J: TRBJ1-6; DNA: TGTGCCACCAGTACCGGGGGTGGGGGTACCCTCCACTTT; CDR3: CATSTGGGGTLHF
V: TRBV28; D: .; size: .; J: TRBJ1-5; DNA: TGTGCCAGCACCTCTCATTGGACACGAGGCGGGTATAGCAATCAGCCCCAGCATTTT; CDR3: CASTSHWTRGGYSNQPQHF
V: TRBV18; D: .; size: few; J: TRBJ1-2; DNA: TGTGCCAGCTCACCAACTACAGGATCAACTAACTATGGCTACACCTTC; CDR3: CASSPTTGSTNYGYTF
V: TRBV7-2; D: TRBD1; size: .; J: TRBJ2-2; DNA: TGTGCCAGCAGCTTGAGGGGGCCCAGGGAGCTGTTTTTT; CDR3: CASSLRGPRELFF
V: TRBV7-2; D: .; size: .; J: TRBJ2-7; DNA: TGTGCCAGCAGCTTAGATCGGCAGGGTCTCTACGAGCAGTACTTC; CDR3: CASSLDRQGLYEQYF
V: TRBV27; D: .; size: once; J: TRBJ1-2; DNA: TGTGCCGCAGGGCATAACTATGGCTACACCTTC; CDR3: CAAGHNYGYTF
V: TRBV9; D: TRBD2; size: .; J: TRBJ2-1; DNA: TGTGCCAGCAGCGTAGGTGTTTCCCCCGGGAGGGCAGGTCGCTCCTACAATGAGCAGTTCTTC; CDR3: CASSVGVSPGRAGRSYNEQFF
V: TRBV12-5; D: .; size: .; J: TRBJ2-3; DNA: TGTGCTAGTGGTCGCAGGGGAGATACGCAGTATTTT; CDR3: CASGRRGDTQYF
V: TRBV7-3; D: .; size: .; J: TRBJ2-2; DNA: TGTGCCAGCAGCCCTGGTTCAGCGAACACCGGGGAGCTGTTTTTT; CDR3: CASSPGSANTGELFF
V: TRBV7-2; D: .; size: .; J: TRBJ1-6; DNA: TGTGCCAGCAGCTTAGCGATGGGGGATTCACCCCTCCACTTT; CDR3: CASSLAMGDSPLHF
V: TRBV7-6; D: .; size: .; J: TRBJ2-1; DNA: TGTGCCAGCAGCTTACTATCGCGGATCTCCTACAATGAGCAGTTCTTC; CDR3: CASSLLSRISYNEQFF
V: TRBV4-3; D: .; size: .; J: TRBJ1-6; DNA: TGCGCCAGCAGCCAAGATCCCGTGGGGCCTTCCTATAATTCACCCCTCCACTTT; CDR3: CASSQDPVGPSYNSPLHF
V: TRBV4-3; D: TRBD2; size: .; J: TRBJ2-3; DNA: TGCGCCAGCAGCCAATCACTAGCGGGGGGGTCAGATACGCAGTATTTT; CDR3: CASSQSLAGGSDTQYF
V: TRBV19; D: TRBD1; size: .; J: TRBJ2-1; DNA: TGTGCCAGTAGAGGACAGGGTACTAATGAGCAGTTCTTC; CDR3: CASRGQGTNEQFF
V: TRBV30; D: TRBD1; size: few; J: TRBJ2-7; DNA: TGTGCCTGGAAACGACAGGGAACCTCCGTACAGTACTTC; CDR3: CAWKRQGTSVQYF
V: TRBV4-3; D: .; size: .; J: TRBJ1-4; DNA: TGCGCCAGCAGCCATTCTCCTAATGAAAAACTGTTTTTT; CDR3: CASSHSPNEKLFF
V: TRBV15; D: .; size: few; J: TRBJ1-1; DNA: TGTGCCACCAGCAGAGATCAGGGAAGAGGGGCTGAAGCTTTCTTT; CDR3: CATSRDQGRGAEAFF
V: TRBV7-2; D: .; size: .; J: TRBJ2-7; DNA: TGTGCCAGCAGCTTAGGGAGGGCCGAGCAGTACTTC; CDR3: CASSLGRAEQYF
V: TRBV28; D: .; size: few; J: TRBJ1-6; DNA: TGTGCCAGCACTCAGGGTTCCGGTTCACCCCTCCACTTT; CDR3: CASTQGSGSPLHF
V: TRBV5-4; D: TRBD1; size: once; J: TRBJ2-1; DNA: TGTGCCAGCAGCTCGGACAGGGCCTCCTACAATGAGCAGTTCTTC; CDR3: CASSSDRASYNEQFF
V: TRBV7-9; D: .; size: .; J: TRBJ2-3; DNA: TGTGCCAGCAGCAAAGACGGGGGCAGTAGAGATACGCAGTATTTT; CDR3: CASSKDGGSRDTQYF
V: TRBV6-5; D: .; size: few; J: TRBJ1-2; DNA: TGTGCCAGCAGTACCTCAACGGGCTATGGCTACACCTTC; CDR3: CASSTSTGYGYTF
V: TRBV11-3; D: .; size: .; J: TRBJ2-2; DNA: TGTGCCAGCAGCTCCACAGGGATCACCGGGGAGCTGTTTTTT; CDR3: CASSSTGITGELFF
V: TRBV7-9; D: TRBD1; size: few; J: TRBJ2-7; DNA: TGTGCCAGCAGCTTAGTCGGACAGGGGATCTCCTACGAGCAGTACTTC; CDR3: CASSLVGQGISYEQYF
V: TRBV6-6; D: .; size: .; J: TRBJ1-3; DNA: TGTGCCAGCAGCCCAATTGTCGGGTCTGGAAACACCATATATTTT; CDR3: CASSPIVGSGNTIYF
V: TRBV5-8; D: .; size: .; J: TRBJ2-2; DNA: TGTGCCAGCAGCTTGAGCAGGTTCGCGAACACCGGGGAGCTGTTTTTT; CDR3: CASSLSRFANTGELFF
V: TRBV19; D: .; size: .; J: TRBJ1-1; DNA: TGTGCCAGTAGGGCAGACTCTGACGGCACTGAAGCTTTCTTT; CDR3: CASRADSDGTEAFF
V: TRBV6-5; D: .; size: .; J: TRBJ1-6; DNA: TGTGCCAGCAGTTACTCGGGGCCGGCAGTTTCACCCCTCCACTTT; CDR3: CASSYSGPAVSPLHF
V: TRBV29-1; D: .; size: few; J: TRBJ2-1; DNA: TGCAGCACCCTGCGGACAGTCGATGAGCAGTTCTTC; CDR3: CSTLRTVDEQFF
V: TRBV7-9; D: .; size: .; J: TRBJ1-3; DNA: TGTGCCAGCAGCTTCGCTAGGACCCAGGAGGCTGGAAACACCATATATTTT; CDR3: CASSFARTQEAGNTIYF
V: TRBV5-4; D: .; size: .; J: TRBJ2-6; DNA: TGTGCCAGCAGCTCCCCTCCGTCCTCTGGGGCCAACGTCCTGACTTTC; CDR3: CASSSPPSSGANVLTF
V: TRBV30; D: TRBD1; size: .; J: TRBJ1-1; DNA: TGTGCCTGGAGGAGGGACAGCCAGAACACTGAAGCTTTCTTT; CDR3: CAWRRDSQNTEAFF
V: TRBV19; D: TRBD2; size: .; J: TRBJ2-7; DNA: TGTGCCAGTAATAACGGAATGACTAGCGGTTTGACCGATCCATTCTACGAGCAGTACTTC; CDR3: CASNNGMTSGLTDPFYEQYF
V: TRBV6-1; D: .; size: .; J: TRBJ1-1; DNA: TGTGCCAGCAGTGACCGGGGGCTCACTGAAGCTTTCTTT; CDR3: CASSDRGLTEAFF
V: TRBV7-9; D: .; size: .; J: TRBJ1-5; DNA: TGTGCCAGCAGCCGCGGGGCGGATCAGCCCCAGCATTTT; CDR3: CASSRGADQPQHF
V: TRBV12-5; D: .; size: .; J: TRBJ2-5; DNA: TGTGCTAGTTCAATAACCGAGACCCAGTACTTC; CDR3: CASSITETQYF